This TCR beta chain was observed in a study of T cell repertoires in cytomegalovirus infection. On the study more broadly: Used in the study were CMV epitopes, some recently identified and HLA-C-restricted, others well-studied and HLA-B-restricted. Matching HLA type, along with CMV infection, was indicated by public TCR beta signatures. The study, taken as a whole, reports: Frequencies of public TCR beta families were cumulated, and this identified carriers of CMV plus the relevant HLA. CMV-specific TCR beta clonotypes restricted by HLA-C dominated the ex vivo response.

In the case of this clonotype: Its matching antigen is unknown.

TCRdb reprocessed the reads with MiXCR, giving one entry per CDR3 protein. Here the sample spans approximately 910,000 distinct CDR3 sequences, under 40% being singletons. Germline V CDR1 and CDR2: LGHDT, YNNKEL (reference sequence). The germline V and J ends were trimmed by 6 bases and 3 bases, with 12 bases remaining between them. This CDR3 contains 14 residues. The starting material was cultured CD8+ T cells from PBMCs, obtained from culture after CMV antigen stimulation. The J gene is TRBJ1-5, the V gene TRBV3-1, with a possible D match to TRBD1 (6 bases). The TCR sequence derives from a human donor in good health (CMV status not recorded). Some clones in this sample may be carry-over from other donors' samples. This chain's CDR3 is CASSRGQPNQPQHF. Written as DNA, the CDR3 is TGTGCCAGCAGTCGCGGACAGCCCAATCAGCCCCAGCATTTT.